The entry below describes one T cell receptor beta chain. The antigen remains unidentified. This CDR3 spans 15 amino acids. Trimming removed 5 bases from V and 4 bases from J, with 18 bases in between. In germline, CDR1 is GTSNPN, CDR2 SVGIG (reference sequence). Data came from immunoSEQ multiplex PCR; TCRdb stores just in-frame clones and leaves some out. In the table there are some 190,000 clones, about 94% of which are singletons. This entry belongs to a study of T cell responses to AZD1222 COVID-19 vaccine. Study observations and caveats: Repertoires in all cases were sampled only once the peak T cell response had passed. Just a handful of people given AZD1222 tested seropositive at baseline.

This chain connects TRBV30 to TRBJ1-5; possibly TRBD1 for D (5 bases). The material sequenced was peripheral blood, taken 28 days after the second dose of the MenACWY control vaccine. This receptor was obtained from an adult who received the MenACWY meningococcal vaccine as a control. The CDR3 region is CAWGWGGEYNQPQHF. The CDR3 DNA sequence: TGTGCCTGGGGTTGGGGAGGGGAGTATAATCAGCCCCAGCATTTT.